This T cell receptor beta chain was recorded in a study of blood T cell repertoires in COVID-19. CDR1 is MNHEY and CDR2 is SMNVEV in the germline V gene (reference sequence). V was cut by 5 bases and J by 6 bases, with 17 bases left in between. CDR3 length equals 15 residues. Ten or more counts support this clone. Living in under 30 US areas, the participants were between roughly 18 and 90 years of age. Authors' data handling: How many nucleated cells were present was estimated from reference gene primer amplification. Here immunoSEQ multiplex PCR was the method, and the copy in TCRdb shows in-frame clones only, minus some. V, J and clone size are those of that table, while D and trimming were read from the DNA. The repertoire holds roughly 160,000 clones, with over 70% as singletons.

The chain joins TRBV27 to TRBJ2-1, with a weak D call TRBD2 (6 bases). The sequence came from a woman aged 35 to 49 with acute COVID-19. The sequenced sample was PBMCs or T cells enriched from blood (not recorded which). DNA for the CDR3: TGTGCCAGCAGTCCTTGGACTACGGGCGGCAATGAGCAGTTCTTC. Protein sequence: CASSPWTTGGNEQFF.